The clone carrying this T cell receptor (beta chain) has a count of ten or more. This entry comes from a study of regulatory T cells in long-lasting Graves disease. This sample's time point: newly diagnosed GD, antithyroid drugs for less than 3 months. The TCR library was made from RNA that had been extracted from PBMCs in TRIzol. iRepertoire HTBI primers and Arm-PCR of CDR3 regions built TCR beta libraries. TCRdb passed the multiplex PCR reads through MiXCR, listing each CDR3 protein once. The sample has under 250,000 distinct CDR3 sequences; roughly 20% are singletons. Trimming removed 5 bases from V and 9 bases from J; junction bases left unmatched: 3. CDR3 length equals 11 residues. The germline CDR1 and CDR2 sequences are SEHNR and FQNEAQ (reference sequence). Separately, the same data were catalogued under a study of T cells in Graves' hyperthyroidism and ophthalmopathy. As that report states: Initially, a first-round RT-PCR of the TCR CDR3 employed the HTBI primer set.

This receptor was taken from a woman in her twenties or thirties with Graves disease. The chain links TRBV7-9 to TRBJ2-7; 8 bases agree with TRBD1. Specimen: peripheral blood mononuclear cells (PBMCs), collected at new diagnosis, from a patient treated with antithyroid drugs. The CDR3 protein is CASSHGQGQYF. CDR3 in DNA: TGTGCCAGCAGCCACGGACAGGGGCAGTACTTC.